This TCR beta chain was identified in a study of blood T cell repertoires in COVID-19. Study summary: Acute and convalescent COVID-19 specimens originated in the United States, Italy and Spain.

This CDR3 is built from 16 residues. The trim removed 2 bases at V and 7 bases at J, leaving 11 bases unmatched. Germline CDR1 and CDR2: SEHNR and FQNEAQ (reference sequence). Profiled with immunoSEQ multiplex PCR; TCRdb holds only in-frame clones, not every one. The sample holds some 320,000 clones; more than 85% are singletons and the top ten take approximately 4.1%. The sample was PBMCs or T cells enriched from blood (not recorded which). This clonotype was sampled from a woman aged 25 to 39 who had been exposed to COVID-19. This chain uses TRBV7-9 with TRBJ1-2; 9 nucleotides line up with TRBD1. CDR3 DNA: TGTGCCAGCAGCTTATCGAGCCGGGACAGGGATGGTGGCTACACCTTC. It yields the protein CASSLSSRDRDGGYTF.